This is a list of T cell receptor beta chains from one sample in a study of technical replicates of blood from a handful of donors. The data were produced by immunoSEQ multiplex PCR, yet TCRdb's version contains in-frame clones alone and is incomplete. The repertoire holds some 66,000 clones, with 88% as singletons. Sequencing was carried out using PBMCs. The receptors stem from a human donor in good health. Some clones in this sample may be carry-over from other donors' samples. The CDR3 runs from the conserved cysteine through the conserved F or W. Each record gives: clone size, D gene, J gene, V gene, CDR3 protein, CDR3 DNA. D genes are given only for firm matches. The size entry is marked missing in some rows and otherwise reads once, few, many or a size class.

>.|TRBD2|TRBJ2-7|TRBV4-2
CASSQVAGGFEQYF
TGTGCCAGCAGCCAAGTGGCGGGAGGATTCGAGCAGTACTTC
>once|.|TRBJ2-6|TRBV11-3
CAIAGNGANVLTF
TGTGCCATCGCGGGGAACGGGGCCAACGTCCTGACTTTC
>.|.|TRBJ1-1|TRBV7-9
CASSFSVKSNTEAFF
TGTGCCAGCAGCTTTAGTGTTAAATCTAACACTGAAGCTTTCTTT
>once|TRBD1|TRBJ2-6|TRBV19
CASRNRQGSGANVLTF
TGTGCCAGTAGGAACAGACAGGGCTCTGGGGCCAACGTCCTGACTTTC
>few|.|TRBJ1-5|TRBV4-2
CASSQVLSGNQPQHF
TGTGCCAGCAGCCAGGTGCTCTCGGGGAATCAGCCCCAGCATTTT
>few|TRBD1|TRBJ1-2|TRBV7-9
CASSLGQTGGGYTF
TGTGCCAGCAGCTTGGGACAAACAGGGGGTGGCTACACCTTC
>.|.|TRBJ2-7|TRBV12-5
CASGLVSAGWEQYF
TGTGCTAGTGGTTTGGTCTCGGCAGGTTGGGAGCAGTACTTC
>.|.|TRBJ1-5|TRBV4-1
CASSLTPNQPQHF
TGCGCCAGCAGCCTTACTCCGAATCAGCCCCAGCATTTT
>once|TRBD2|TRBJ2-7|TRBV5-1
CASSPGGAAGAGYEQYF
TGCGCCAGCAGCCCGGGAGGGGCTGCGGGGGCAGGGTACGAGCAGTACTTC
>.|TRBD2|TRBJ2-3|TRBV14
CASSQALTSGRLTDTQYF
TGTGCCAGCAGCCAAGCCCTCACTAGCGGGAGATTGACAGATACGCAGTATTTT
>.|.|TRBJ1-3|TRBV7-2
CASSEGGSGNTIYF
TGTGCCAGCAGCGAAGGGGGCTCTGGAAACACCATATATTTT
>.|TRBD1|TRBJ1-1|TRBV2
CASGRQGAGMNTEAFF
TGTGCCAGCGGTAGACAGGGGGCAGGGATGAACACTGAAGCTTTCTTT
>.|.|TRBJ2-1|TRBV7-8
CASSSDLIVKDEQFF
TGTGCCAGCAGCTCCGACTTAATAGTTAAGGATGAGCAGTTCTTC
>.|.|TRBJ2-3|TRBV9
CASSVDGIVADTQYF
TGTGCCAGCAGCGTAGACGGGATCGTAGCAGATACGCAGTATTTT
>.|TRBD1|TRBJ2-7|TRBV10-3
CAIRGDRFYEQYF
TGTGCCATCAGAGGGGACAGGTTCTACGAGCAGTACTTC
>.|.|TRBJ2-7|TRBV11-3
CASSPRGSYEQYF
TGTGCCAGCAGCCCCCGCGGGTCCTACGAGCAGTACTTC
>once|TRBD1|TRBJ1-2|TRBV19
CASRAPGQGIYGYTF
TGTGCCAGTAGAGCGCCGGGACAGGGCATCTATGGCTACACCTTC